The T cell receptor beta chain described here comes from a study of identical twins. Study-wide findings and caveats: Memory repertoires lacked the insertion deficit that abundant cord blood beta clonotypes showed.

This clonotype was counted between two and nine times. Its antigen is unknown. TCRdb re-analysed the 5' RACE reads in MiXCR, keeping a single row per CDR3 protein. This sample has about 890,000 distinct CDR3 sequences; 12% occur once, and the top ten carry about 1.5%. Germline loops: CDR1 SGHVS, CDR2 FQNEAQ. V gave up 5 bases and J gave up 0 bases, with 14 bases separating them. The CDR3 is made up of 15 amino acids. The same data also contributed to another study, on yellow fever vaccine responses in identical twins.

The sequencing input was PBMCs. This chain joins TRBV7-8 and TRBJ2-7; D is possibly TRBD2 (6 bases). This clonotype originated in a woman aged 18-35 years in good health. The DNA of the CDR3 is TGTGCCAGCAGCCCTTTGGCGGGGCTCTCCTACGAGCAGTACTTC. Translated, it gives CASSPLAGLSYEQYF.